Following are 26 T cell receptor beta chains from one sample sequenced in a study of somatic mutations in cytotoxic T cells in rheumatoid arthritis. Profiling relied on immunoSEQ multiplex PCR, and the TCRdb table lists in-frame clones only, not all of them. The sample includes 17,000 or so clones, around three quarters seen only once; the top ten take roughly 4.4%. Sequences were obtained from CD8+ T cells sorted from blood. The origin of the receptors is an adult with rheumatoid arthritis.

This clone was recorded a few times. This rearrangement joins TRBV2 to TRBJ1-1; D is perhaps TRBD1 (5 bases). V lost 3 bases to trimming and J lost 4 bases, with 12 bases between them. Per the germline V gene, CDR1 is SNHLY and CDR2 is FYNNEI. This CDR3 is built from 14 residues. The CDR3 sequence is CASSDGRGGTEAFF. In DNA, the CDR3 is TGTGCCAGCAGTGATGGGCGGGGGGGCACTGAAGCTTTCTTT.

The rearrangement joins TRBV4-2 to TRBJ2-2; D unclear. The CDR3 is 14 residues long. Germline assignment: CDR1 LGHNA and CDR2 YNFKEQ. V was clipped by 6 bases and J by 6 bases, with 14 bases between them. The CDR3 here is CASSPSIPAGELFF. The CDR3 DNA reads as TGTGCCAGCAGTCCAAGTATCCCGGCCGGGGAGCTGTTTTTT.

V gene TRBV30 combines with J gene TRBJ2-5, with D hard to call. Trimming took off 1 base at V and 6 bases at J, with 12 bases between the two ends. Germline V lookup: CDR1 GTSNPN, CDR2 SVGIG (reference sequence). The CDR3 totals 13 residues. The CDR3 protein is CAWSDGDWKTQYF. In DNA form, the CDR3 reads TGTGCCTGGAGTGACGGAGATTGGAAGACCCAGTACTTC.

This clone was picked up a small number of times. The chain is built from TRBV7-9 and TRBJ2-7; D is possibly TRBD2 (6 bases). This CDR3 is built from 13 residues. Germline CDR1 reads SEHNR; CDR2 reads FQNEAQ (reference sequence). The germline V and J ends were trimmed by 6 bases and 3 bases, with 12 bases remaining between them. The CDR3 is CASSTGGNYEQYF. The CDR3, as DNA: TGTGCCAGCAGTACCGGGGGTAACTACGAGCAGTACTTC.

This clone was seen a few times. The chain couples TRBV18 to TRBJ1-2; no clear D gene. This CDR3 has 12 amino acids. In germline, CDR1 is KGHSH, CDR2 LQKENI. V lost 0 bases, J lost 4 bases, and 3 bases lay in between. The CDR3 reads CASSPPGYGYTF. CDR3 nucleotide sequence: TGTGCCAGCTCACCACCGGGCTATGGCTACACCTTC.

J is TRBJ1-1 and V is TRBV6-1; no clear D. There are 13 residues in the CDR3. V dropped 3 bases and J dropped 2 bases, with 7 bases sitting between them. Germline V gene sequence: CDR1 MNHNS, CDR2 SASEGT. CDR3 in amino acids: CASSDGTNTEAFF. Here the CDR3 DNA reads TGTGCCAGCAGTGACGGCACAAACACTGAAGCTTTCTTT.

The V gene is TRBV15, the J gene TRBJ1-1; D remains unclear. This CDR3 is built from 14 residues. Germline V gene data show CDR1 as LNHNV and CDR2 as YYDKDF (reference sequence). The ends were cut back, 0 bases at V and 4 bases at J, with 9 bases in the middle. DNA of the CDR3: TGTGCCACCAGCAGAGATACCCCGGGCACTGAAGCTTTCTTT. As protein: CATSRDTPGTEAFF.

The chain combines TRBV2 with TRBJ2-1; D ambiguous. The length of the CDR3 is 10 residues. Trimming removed 7 bases at V and 8 bases at J, with 6 bases between. The germline CDR1 and CDR2 sequences are SNHLY and FYNNEI. The CDR3 protein is CASNGYEQFF. The CDR3 coding sequence is TGTGCCAGCAACGGGTATGAGCAGTTCTTC.

V and J are TRBV10-1 and TRBJ1-4; D not resolved. Trimming took 7 bases from V and 3 from J, leaving 9 bases between them. Germline V lookup: CDR1 WNHNN, CDR2 SYGVQD (reference sequence). This CDR3 contains 13 residues. CDR3 bases: TGCGCCAGCAACCCTACAGCTAATGAAAAACTGTTTTTT. Amino acids: CASNPTANEKLFF.

This clone came up a few times. This sequence joins TRBV10-3 and TRBJ1-1; no clear D. Trimming shortened V by 4 bases and J by 2 bases, and 5 bases separated the two germline ends. CDR1 and CDR2 from the germline V gene are ENHRY and SYGVKD. The CDR3 contains 12 residues. The CDR3 loop reads CAISASNTEAFF. The CDR3 coding sequence is TGTGCCATCAGTGCTTCCAACACTGAAGCTTTCTTT.

As for this clone: This CDR3 is also generated by other DNA sequences in the sample. This chain links TRBV7-9 with TRBJ2-5, with 11 bases lining up with TRBD2. The CDR3 spans 16 residues. Germline assignment: CDR1 SEHNR and CDR2 FQNEAQ (reference sequence). With V trimmed by 3 bases and J by 0 bases, 3 bases remained unmatched. The CDR3 spells CASSFVLAGDQETQYF. DNA of the CDR3: TGTGCCAGCAGCTTTGTACTAGCGGGGGACCAAGAGACCCAGTACTTC.

The chain has TRBV9 and TRBJ2-7, with TRBD1 matching 10 bases. The J segment lost 6 bases and the V segment lost 4 bases, leaving 4 bases of the junction unmatched. CDR1 is SGDLS, CDR2 YYNGEE, per germline. CDR3 length equals 13 residues. CDR3 DNA sequence: TGTGCCAGCAGCCCCCGGGACAGGGGCGAGCAGTACTTC. Protein product: CASSPRDRGEQYF.

This chain connects TRBV21-1 to TRBJ2-7; the table names TRBD1, a call not compared with the DNA. TRBV21-1 is shown as a pseudogene. CDR3 size: 11 residues. This CDR3 reads CASSSTGEQYF. Here the CDR3 DNA reads TGTGCCAGCAGCAGCACAGGCGAGCAGTACTTC.

J is TRBJ1-1 and V is TRBV11-2; D gene ambiguous. The germline CDR1 and CDR2 sequences are SGHAT and FQNNGV. The CDR3 runs to 12 residues. V lost 5 bases to trimming and J lost 2 bases, with 6 bases between them. CDR3: CASSRYNTEAFF. The CDR3 bases are TGTGCCAGCAGCCGTTACAACACTGAAGCTTTCTTT.

The chain links TRBV7-9 to TRBJ1-1; weak D call: TRBD1 (5 bases). V was clipped by 4 bases and J by 0 bases, with 9 bases between them. CDR3 length: 14 residues. CDR1 and CDR2 from the germline V gene are SEHNR and FQNEAQ (reference sequence). The DNA of the CDR3 is TGTGCCAGCAGCTGGGGGGGGATGAACACTGAAGCTTTCTTT. Protein: CASSWGGMNTEAFF.

The chain carries TRBV5-4 and TRBJ2-7; the D call may be TRBD1 or TRBD2 (7 bases each). CDR1 is SGHNT and CDR2 is YYREEE in the germline V gene (reference sequence). The CDR3 extends over 12 amino acids. The CDR3 loop reads CATGEGNYEQYF. In DNA, the CDR3 is TGTGCTACAGGGGAGGGGAACTACGAGCAGTACTTC.

The chain couples TRBV9 to TRBJ2-3, with 8 positions matching TRBD1. V shed 4 bases, J shed 7 bases, and the junction held 14 bases outside the gene matches. The V gene's germline CDR1 is SGDLS and CDR2 YYNGEE. The CDR3 covers 16 residues. CDR3 sequence reads: CASSPQSGQDTNTQYF. The CDR3 DNA reads as TGTGCCAGCAGCCCACAATCGGGACAGGATACGAATACGCAGTATTTT.

The rearrangement joins TRBV30 to TRBJ2-1; weak D call: TRBD2 (6 bases). The germline gives CDR1 GTSNPN, CDR2 SVGIG (reference sequence). This CDR3 has 13 amino acids. Deletions cut 0 bases from V and 10 bases from J, with 13 bases between. CDR3 in DNA: TGTGCCTGGAGTGTACTTCTCGGGAGCGAGCAGTTCTTC. Amino acid sequence: CAWSVLLGSEQFF. Full variable domain (remainder filled in from reference TRBV30 and TRBJ2-1): SQTIHQWPATLVQPVGSPLSLECTVEGTSNPNLYWYRQAAGRGLQLLFYSVGIGQISSEVPQNLSASRPQDRQFILSSKKLLLSDSGFYLCAWSVLLGSEQFFGPGTRLTVL.

The gene calls are TRBV29-1 and TRBJ1-2; D remains unclear. The germline V and J ends were trimmed by 7 bases and 6 bases, with 12 bases remaining between them. Germline V gene lookup returns CDR1 SQVTM and CDR2 ANQGSEA. The CDR3 totals 11 residues. Here the CDR3 reads CSADLRHGYTF. CDR3 in DNA: TGCAGCGCTGATTTGCGACATGGCTACACCTTC.

The V and J genes are TRBV28 and TRBJ2-7; 10 bases are shared with TRBD1. J gave up 6 bases and V 4 bases, and 6 bases lay outside the gene matches. The CDR3 runs to 14 residues. Germline V gene data show CDR1 as MDHEN and CDR2 as SYDVKM. For the CDR3, the DNA is TGTGCCAGCAGTTGGGAGGGACAGGGGCGCGAGCAGTACTTC. Its protein is CASSWEGQGREQYF.

The chain carries TRBV6-5 and TRBJ2-2; weak D call: TRBD1 (5 bases). The V gene's germline CDR1 is MNHEY and CDR2 SVGAGI. This CDR3 comprises 16 residues. The V end lost 2 bases, the J end lost 0 bases, and 10 bases lay between the germline ends. CDR3 sequence (DNA): TGTGCCAGCAGTTACCGCCAGGGCGCGAACACCGGGGAGCTGTTTTTT. Its protein is CASSYRQGANTGELFF.

The rearrangement uses TRBV9 and TRBJ2-1, with D uncertain. Germline values: CDR1 SGDLS, CDR2 YYNGEE. The CDR3 consists of 13 residues. Trimming took off 4 bases at V and 7 bases at J, with 12 bases between the two ends. CDR3 sequence: CASSPEMENEQFF. CDR3 coding DNA: TGTGCCAGCAGCCCAGAAATGGAGAATGAGCAGTTCTTC.

The rearrangement joins TRBV27 to TRBJ1-1; maybe TRBD1 (5 bases). This CDR3 spans 13 amino acids. CDR1 and CDR2 from the germline V gene are MNHEY and SMNVEV (reference sequence). Trimming pared 3 bases from V and 4 bases from J, leaving 9 bases between. The CDR3 is CASSLGGSTEAFF. The CDR3 DNA reads TGTGCCAGCAGTTTGGGGGGGTCCACTGAAGCTTTCTTT.

The chain employs TRBV7-9 and TRBJ2-4, with TRBD2 identical over 12 bases. V shed 5 bases, J shed 0 bases, and the junction held 11 bases outside the gene matches. The CDR3 sequence is 19 residues long. Germline V lookup: CDR1 SEHNR, CDR2 FQNEAQ (reference sequence). CDR3 sequence: CASSMTSGGPIEAKNIQYF. The DNA of the CDR3 is TGTGCCAGCAGCATGACTAGCGGGGGCCCGATTGAAGCCAAAAACATTCAGTACTTC.

The gene calls are TRBV4-1 and TRBJ2-7; tentative D call: TRBD1 (6 bases). V was cut by 5 bases and J by 3 bases, with 17 bases left in between. Germline V gives CDR1 MGHRA, CDR2 YSYEKL. The CDR3 has 15 residues. The CDR3 loop is CASSSERGQRYEQYF. CDR3 DNA sequence: TGCGCCAGCAGCTCGGAAAGAGGACAGCGCTACGAGCAGTACTTC.

This clone was seen a handful of times. The chain has TRBV2 and TRBJ2-3; 8 bases are shared with TRBD2. The V segment lost 5 bases and the J segment 2 bases; nucleotides outside the gene matches: 18. The germline V gene encodes CDR1 SNHLY and CDR2 FYNNEI. The CDR3 totals 19 residues. CDR3 sequence reads: CASSNRVLIGGATTDTQYF. The CDR3 bases are TGTGCCAGCAGTAACCGCGTACTGATCGGGGGGGCGACCACAGATACGCAGTATTTT.